The following is a T cell receptor beta chain sequence with its context. Its target is not known. Being one base from a much bigger clone, this may be a read error. The sample is drawn from a study of early T cells in non-severe SARS-CoV-2 infection. On the study more broadly: Sequencing was performed on bulk RNA from unsorted whole blood, leaving chains unpaired.

Individual cDNA molecules were tagged with unique molecular identifiers, the study reported. TCRdb called the 5' RACE reads again in MiXCR, with one record for every CDR3 protein. The sample shows tens of thousands of distinct CDR3 sequences, roughly 9% of them seen only once. The V gene lost 2 bases and the J gene lost 7 bases, with 4 bases spanning the gap. This CDR3 has 11 amino acids. Overall study findings and caveats: VDJdb matching, biased toward anti-spike CD8 responses, missed private and CD4 specificities.

Sequenced: whole blood. The clonotype was recovered from an adult who was a healthcare worker with PCR-confirmed SARS-CoV-2 infection or an uninfected control (not recorded which). The chain has TRBV12-3 or TRBV12-4 and TRBJ2-3; D not certain. Written as DNA, the CDR3 is TGTGCCAGCAGTTTATCGTATACGCAGTATTTT. Encoded protein: CASSLSYTQYF.